This T cell receptor (beta chain) originates from a study of radiation and T cells in renal cell carcinoma. Overall study results and limits: No pretreatment tumor biopsies were available for baseline clonotypes.

Regarding time point: baseline pretreatment blood. Indicated treatment: 15 Gy SBRT to primary tumor, nephrectomy 4 weeks later. Radiation-treated patients gave blood at baseline, week 2 and week 4. TCRdb's table, derived via immunoSEQ multiplex PCR, lists solely in-frame clones and lacks some. The sample has over 120,000 clones, around nine tenths seen once. Germline V gives CDR1 KGHSH, CDR2 LQKENI. The CDR3 runs to 16 residues. Germline trimming cut 4 bases from V and 3 bases from J; bases unmatched to any gene: 6. For this clone: Its antigen is as yet unknown.

The sequence came from a woman in her 50s with renal cell carcinoma. This chain uses TRBV18 with TRBJ1-1; 12 positions match TRBD1. Sequenced here: blood, sampled from a patient whose treatment included radiotherapy and nephrectomy. The CDR3 spells CASSRDRGPGDTEAFF. For the CDR3, the DNA is TGTGCCAGCTCACGGGACAGGGGGCCGGGGGACACTGAAGCTTTCTTT.